Listed below are T cell receptor beta chains from one sample, sequenced in a study of T cells in Graves' hyperthyroidism and ophthalmopathy. MiXCR, run by TCRdb on the multiplex PCR reads, gives a single entry per CDR3 protein. Of around 300,000 distinct CDR3 sequences in the sample, approximately 15% were seen once. Sequencing used blood. The source is a woman aged 25 to 39 with Graves' hyperthyroidism. The CDR3 runs from the conserved cysteine through the conserved F or W. The order of the fields is V gene, clone size, D gene, J gene, CDR3 length, CDR3 protein, CDR3 DNA. A D gene is named only where the DNA matches it firmly. Size values are once, few and many counts, or a class for expanded clones, and some rows have none.

>TRBV7-2|many|NA|TRBJ2-3|14
CASEDPGVLDTQYF
TGTGCCAGCGAGGACCCGGGAGTTTTAGATACGCAGTATTTT
>TRBV29-1|NA|NA|TRBJ1-6|13
CSVGTGNNSPLHF
TGCAGCGTTGGTACAGGAAATAATTCACCCCTCCACTTT
>TRBV7-6|NA|TRBD1|TRBJ2-2|18
CASSLAAGTGGNAGELFF
TGTGCCAGCAGCTTAGCGGCCGGGACAGGGGGCAACGCCGGGGAGCTGTTTTTT
>TRBV12-3/TRBV12-4|many|TRBD1|TRBJ1-4|16
CASSLTPGQGSGKLFF
TGTGCCAGCAGTTTAACACCGGGACAGGGGTCCGGAAAACTGTTTTTT
>TRBV27|many|NA|TRBJ2-7|20
CASSSSSWDMERDHSYEQYF
TGTGCCAGCAGTTCATCCTCATGGGACATGGAGCGGGACCACTCCTACGAGCAGTACTTC
>TRBV3-1|many|NA|TRBJ1-2|13
CASSHAGRNGYTF
TGTGCCAGCAGCCATGCGGGTCGCAATGGCTACACCTTC
>TRBV11-2|many|NA|TRBJ1-1|13
CASSVAVNTEAFF
TGTGCCAGCAGCGTCGCGGTGAACACTGAAGCTTTCTTT
>TRBV29-1|NA|TRBD2|TRBJ2-1|14
CSVVAGGLRNEQFF
TGCAGCGTTGTAGCGGGAGGGCTAAGGAATGAGCAGTTCTTC
>TRBV18|many|NA|TRBJ2-1|15
CASSPSTWSYNEQFF
TGTGCCAGCTCGCCCTCGACCTGGTCCTACAATGAGCAGTTCTTC
>TRBV7-9|few|NA|TRBJ2-7|17
CASSSGDTVRFSYEQYF
TGTGCCAGCAGCTCGGGGGACACCGTCCGATTTTCCTACGAGCAGTACTTC
>TRBV7-9|few|NA|TRBJ2-7|14
CASTRVTGFEEQYF
TGTGCCAGCACCAGGGTGACAGGATTCGAGGAGCAGTACTTC
>TRBV12-3/TRBV12-4|many|TRBD1|TRBJ1-2|13
CASRSGQGHGYTF
TGTGCCAGCAGGTCCGGACAGGGGCATGGCTACACCTTC
>TRBV7-8|many|NA|TRBJ2-1|17
CASSLSRGGRRVNEQFF
TGTGCCAGCAGCTTATCGAGAGGAGGGCGGAGGGTCAATGAGCAGTTCTTC
>TRBV5-5|NA|NA|TRBJ1-2|14
CASSLVSGSYGYTF
TGTGCCAGCAGCTTGGTGTCAGGCTCCTATGGCTACACCTTC